This T cell receptor beta chain was retrieved from a study of T cells expressing NK-cell markers. About the research overall: Seven of the eight sequenced donors were HCMV-seropositive; one was seronegative.

Reanalyzing the 5' RACE reads, TCRdb keeps one entry per CDR3 protein, without DNA. This table holds 550,000 to 600,000 distinct CDR3 sequences. The CDR3 consists of 14 residues. Germline V lookup: CDR1 SGHRS, CDR2 YFSETQ. The chain employs TRBV5-1 and TRBJ2-3; lacking DNA, the TRBD1 call made by TCRdb goes unchecked. The TCR originated in a man aged 18 to 30 in good health. Sequencing used blood T cells: a sorted CD56 or NKG2C T cell subset, CD4+ or CD8+ T cells, or bulk PBMC T cells (not recorded which). The CDR3 reads CASNRDTSTDTQYF.